This T cell receptor (beta chain) originates from a study of monozygotic twins with cystic fibrosis. The protocol was immunoSEQ multiplex PCR, while the TCRdb copy is restricted to in-frame clones and leaves out a portion. This table holds roughly 19,000 clones, about 97% found once. Trimming took off 2 bases at V and 9 bases at J, with 11 bases between the two ends. The CDR3 covers 14 residues. Germline V gives CDR1 MRHNA, CDR2 SNTAGT. Source material: blood. The clonotype comes from a woman between 25 and 40 years old with cystic fibrosis. The chain carries TRBV6-4 and TRBJ1-6; the D gene is possibly TRBD1 (6 bases). CDR3 protein: CASSDTGSSSPLHF. The CDR3 DNA sequence: TGTGCCAGCAGTGACACAGGGTCAAGTTCACCCCTCCACTTT.